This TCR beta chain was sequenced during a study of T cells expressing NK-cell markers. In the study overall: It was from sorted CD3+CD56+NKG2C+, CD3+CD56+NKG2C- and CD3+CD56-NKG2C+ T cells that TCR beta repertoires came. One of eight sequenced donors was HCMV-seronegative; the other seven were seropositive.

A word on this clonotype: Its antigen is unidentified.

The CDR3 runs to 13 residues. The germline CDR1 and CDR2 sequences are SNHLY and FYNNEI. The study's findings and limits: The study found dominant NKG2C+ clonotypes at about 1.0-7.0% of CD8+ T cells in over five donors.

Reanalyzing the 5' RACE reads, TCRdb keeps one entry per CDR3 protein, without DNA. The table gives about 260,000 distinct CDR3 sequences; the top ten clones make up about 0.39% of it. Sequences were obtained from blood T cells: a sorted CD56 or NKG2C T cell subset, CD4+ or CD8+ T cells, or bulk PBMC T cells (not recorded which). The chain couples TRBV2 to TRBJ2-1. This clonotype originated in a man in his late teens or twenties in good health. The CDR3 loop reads CASSIDQGGEQFF.